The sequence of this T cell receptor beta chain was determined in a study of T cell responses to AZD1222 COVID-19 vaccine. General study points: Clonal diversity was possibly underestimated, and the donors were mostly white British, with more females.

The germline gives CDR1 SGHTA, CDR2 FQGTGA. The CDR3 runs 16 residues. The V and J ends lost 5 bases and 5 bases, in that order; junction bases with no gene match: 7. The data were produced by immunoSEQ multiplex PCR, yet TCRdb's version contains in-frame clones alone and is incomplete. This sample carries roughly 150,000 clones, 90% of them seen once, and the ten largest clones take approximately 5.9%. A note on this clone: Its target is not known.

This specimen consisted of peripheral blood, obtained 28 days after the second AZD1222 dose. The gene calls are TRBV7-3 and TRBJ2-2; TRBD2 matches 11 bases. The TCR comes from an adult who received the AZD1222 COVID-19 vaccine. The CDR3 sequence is CASSPRLAGSTGELFF. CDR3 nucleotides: TGTGCCAGCAGCCCCAGACTAGCGGGATCGACCGGGGAGCTGTTTTTT.